This TCR beta chain was found in a study of T-cell reconstitution after alpha-beta-depleted transplantation in children. With respect to this clonotype: The target antigen is unknown.

The TCRbeta library incorporated unique molecular identifiers. TCRdb reprocessed the PCR reads with MiXCR, giving one entry per CDR3 protein. The table includes 500,000 or so distinct CDR3 sequences, about an eighth detected once. The J segment lost 4 bases and the V segment lost 6 bases, leaving 5 bases of the junction unmatched. This CDR3 contains 16 residues. Germline CDR1 LGHDT, CDR2 YNNKEL (reference sequence). Study results and caveats: Surviving thymic progenitors and recipient T cells were the source of high TCRbeta diversity at day 60 in some patients. Expanded graft clones, several hundred of them, were reportedly the source of alpha-beta T cells about two months after transplant. The authors attributed T-cell counts and diversity one year after transplant mostly to newly produced T cells.

The specimen was PBMCs, mostly from graft donor cells, collected 180 days after TCRalphabeta/CD19-depleted stem cell transplant. The chain couples TRBV3-1 to TRBJ2-5; the match to TRBD2 covers 16 bases. This clonotype was sampled from a female patient between 2 and 15 years old who had a stem cell transplant for aplastic anemia, so the T cells may come from the graft donor. CDR3 region: CASRGLAGGLSETQYF. The CDR3 nucleotides read TGTGCCAGCAGGGGACTAGCGGGAGGGCTGTCAGAGACCCAGTACTTC.